This T cell receptor (beta chain) was obtained from a study of cytomegalovirus exposure and HLA in healthy donors. The J segment lost 2 bases and the V segment lost 0 bases, leaving 12 bases of the junction unmatched. This CDR3 is 20 amino acids long. Looked up from germline, CDR1 is SGDLS and CDR2 is YYNGEE. It was with 60 Vbeta and 13 Jbeta primers that the PCR ran. Method: immunoSEQ multiplex PCR; TCRdb's copy keeps in-frame clones and lacks some. Of approximately 89,000 clones listed, 76% are singletons. The sample holds a few counts of this clone. This clonotype was sampled from a male donor in good health and CMV-seronegative. The J gene is TRBJ2-6, the V gene TRBV9; 9 nucleotides match TRBD1. Sequencing was done on a sample of PBMCs. CDR3 DNA: TGTGCCAGCAGCGTAGCAGGTTCGGGACAGGGAGCGACTGGGGCCAACGTCCTGACTTTC. Amino acids: CASSVAGSGQGATGANVLTF.